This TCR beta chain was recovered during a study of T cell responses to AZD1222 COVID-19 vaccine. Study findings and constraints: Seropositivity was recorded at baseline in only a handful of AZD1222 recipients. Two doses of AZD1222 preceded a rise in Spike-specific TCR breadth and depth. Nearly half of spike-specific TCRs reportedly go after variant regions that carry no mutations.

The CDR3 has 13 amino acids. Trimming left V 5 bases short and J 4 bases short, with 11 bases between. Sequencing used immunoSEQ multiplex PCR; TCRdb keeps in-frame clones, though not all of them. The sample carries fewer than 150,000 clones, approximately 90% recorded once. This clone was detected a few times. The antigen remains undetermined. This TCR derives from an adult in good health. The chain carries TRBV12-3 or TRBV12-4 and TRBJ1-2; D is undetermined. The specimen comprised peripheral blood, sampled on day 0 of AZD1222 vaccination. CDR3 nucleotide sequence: TGTGCCAGCAGTGCCGATAGAACCTATGGCTACACCTTC. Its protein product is CASSADRTYGYTF.